This entry concerns a single T cell receptor (beta chain). Clones were read by immunoSEQ multiplex PCR, and TCRdb kept only the in-frame ones, dropping some. Here the sample spans more than 65,000 clones, over 90% being singletons. The entry originates in a study of technical replicates of blood from a few donors. The V segment lost 1 base and the J segment 4 bases; nucleotides outside the gene matches: 14. The CDR3 is made up of 20 amino acids. Per the germline V gene, CDR1 is LNHDA and CDR2 is SQIVND (reference sequence). The sequence derives from a human donor in good health. The chain recombines TRBV19 with TRBJ2-6; 9 bases are a match to TRBD1. Sequencing was carried out using T cells isolated from PBMCs. The chain's CDR3 is CASSIAPERDRDLGANVLTF. The CDR3 DNA reads as TGTGCCAGTAGTATAGCCCCGGAGCGGGACAGGGATCTCGGGGCCAACGTCCTGACTTTC.